Listed here are 9 T cell receptor beta chains from one sample, sequenced in a study of beta chain features in type 1 diabetes (dated by TCRdb to 2016 to 2019). Library preparation used the immunoSEQ multiplex PCR assay. The High Capacity cDNA Reverse Transcription Kit was used to reverse transcribe all of the isolated RNA, meaning that expressed TCRB transcripts were what got sequenced. Not all clones reach the TCRdb copy of this immuneACCESS table, which keeps in-frame sequences only. Checked studies attribute under half of the gap to unresolved V genes and leave the rest unexplained. This sample holds over 700,000 clones; about a sixth were observed only once. The top ten hold 0.02% to 0.025% of the sample. The sample was naive CD4+ T cells from blood. The cell subset or site label of this sample denotes: true naive CD4+ T cells. The receptors here all came from a woman aged 18-30 years in good health.

The chain uses TRBV18 and TRBJ2-6; D not certain. Trimming stripped 2 bases from V and 2 bases from J, with 10 bases between. CDR3 size: 16 residues. The germline gives CDR1 KGHSH, CDR2 LQKENI. CDR3 bases: TGTGCCAGCTCACCATTGACCCCGCCTGGGGCCAACGTCCTGACTTTC. Translating gives CASSPLTPPGANVLTF. The full variable domain, completed using reference TRBV18 and TRBJ2-6, is NAGVMQNPRHLVRRRGQEARLRCSPMKGHSHVYWYRQLPEEGLKFMVYLQKENIIDESGMPKERFSAEFPKEGPSILRIQQVVRGDSAAYFCASSPLTPPGANVLTFGAGSRLTVL.

V usage is TRBV4-3 and J usage is TRBJ2-3; D is undetermined. V dropped 8 bases and J dropped 6 bases, with 15 bases sitting between them. Per the germline V gene, CDR1 is LGHNA and CDR2 is YSLEER. The CDR3 contains 13 residues. This CDR3 reads CASALVGEDTQYF. DNA for the CDR3: TGCGCCAGCGCATTAGTAGGCGAGGATACGCAGTATTTT.

The chain has TRBV9 and TRBJ2-2; D is possibly TRBD1 (5 bases). This CDR3 has 17 residues. Trimming stripped 1 base from V and 6 bases from J, with 19 bases between. CDR1 SGDLS and CDR2 YYNGEE come from the germline V gene. Written as DNA, the CDR3 is TGTGCCAGCAGCGTAACCAAAAGGGGTAGGGTCTCCGGGGAGCTGTTTTTT. This codes for CASSVTKRGRVSGELFF.

The chain joins TRBV7-6 to TRBJ2-5; no definite D call. The J call may be mistaken, given a closer DNA end match to TRBJ2-7. CDR3 size: 13 residues. The V gene's germline CDR1 is SGHVS and CDR2 FNYEAQ. As DNA, the CDR3 is TGTGCCAGCAGCTTAGCGGCCTCCTACGAGCAGTACTTC. Protein sequence: CASSLAASYEQYF.

Note on this clone: This sample includes further DNA sequences coding for the same CDR3. This chain uses TRBV5-1 with TRBJ2-1; D is possibly TRBD2 (6 bases). Germline assignment: CDR1 SGHRS and CDR2 YFSETQ. The CDR3 is 15 residues long. Trimming removed 0 bases from V and 0 bases from J, with 7 bases in between. CDR3 loop: CASSLAGSSYNEQFF. In DNA form, the CDR3 reads TGCGCCAGCAGCTTGGCCGGGAGCTCCTACAATGAGCAGTTCTTC.

This clone has only a few counts. V usage is TRBV11-3 and J usage is TRBJ1-1, with 8 bases lining up with TRBD1. The germline V gene encodes CDR1 SGHNT and CDR2 YENEEA. The V segment lost 5 bases and the J segment 1 base; nucleotides outside the gene matches: 6. The CDR3 consists of 15 residues. CDR3 bases: TGTGCCAGCAGCCGTGGCAGGGGGCAGAACACTGAAGCTTTCTTT. This encodes CASSRGRGQNTEAFF.

The rearrangement uses TRBV6-6 and TRBJ2-3, with TRBD2 identical over 7 bases. The CDR3 is 16 amino acids. The V gene end was trimmed by 6 bases and the J gene end by 3 bases; junction bases not matched to a gene: 12. The germline gives CDR1 MNHNY, CDR2 SVGAGI (reference sequence). CDR3 bases: TGTGCCAGCAGACAGGCCTTGGACGGGAGGACAGATACGCAGTATTTT. Residues: CASRQALDGRTDTQYF.

The rearrangement links TRBV5-1 to TRBJ2-1; unclear D gene. Trimming left V 7 bases short and J 6 bases short, with 11 bases between. Germline loops: CDR1 SGHRS, CDR2 YFSETQ. CDR3 length: 12 amino acids. CDR3: CASAQRGNEQFF. The DNA for the CDR3 is TGCGCCAGCGCACAACGAGGCAATGAGCAGTTCTTC.

In its sample, this clone was seen a few times. This chain uses TRBV7-2 with TRBJ2-3, with D hard to call. The V and J ends lost 4 bases and 0 bases respectively, with 11 bases between them. CDR3 length: 15 amino acids. Germline values: CDR1 SGHTA, CDR2 FQGNSA. CDR3 region: CASSSYITSTDTQYF. The CDR3 DNA is TGTGCCAGCAGCTCTTACATTACTAGCACAGATACGCAGTATTTT. Full variable domain (rest looked up from reference TRBV7-2 and TRBJ2-3): GAGVSQSPSNKVTEKGKDVELRCDPISGHTALYWYRQSLGQGLEFLIYFQGNSAPDKSGLPSDRFSAERTGGSVSTLTIQRTQQEDSAVYLCASSSYITSTDTQYFGPGTRLTVL.